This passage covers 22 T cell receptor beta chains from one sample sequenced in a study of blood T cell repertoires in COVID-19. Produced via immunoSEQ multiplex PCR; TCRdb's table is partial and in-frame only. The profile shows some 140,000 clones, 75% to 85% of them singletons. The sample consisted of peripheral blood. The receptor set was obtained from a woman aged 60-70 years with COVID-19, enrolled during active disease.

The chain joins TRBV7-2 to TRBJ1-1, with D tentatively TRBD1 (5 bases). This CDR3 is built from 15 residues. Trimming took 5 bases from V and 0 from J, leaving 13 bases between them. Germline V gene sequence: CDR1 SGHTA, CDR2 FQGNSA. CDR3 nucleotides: TGTGCCAGCAGCCTTAAGGGGCTAATGAACACTGAAGCTTTCTTT. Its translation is CASSLKGLMNTEAFF.

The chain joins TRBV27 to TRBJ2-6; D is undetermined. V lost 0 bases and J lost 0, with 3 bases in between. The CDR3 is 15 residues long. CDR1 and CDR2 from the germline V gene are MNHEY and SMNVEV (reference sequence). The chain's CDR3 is CASSLSISGANVLTF. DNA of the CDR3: TGTGCCAGCAGTTTATCCATCTCTGGGGCCAACGTCCTGACTTTC.

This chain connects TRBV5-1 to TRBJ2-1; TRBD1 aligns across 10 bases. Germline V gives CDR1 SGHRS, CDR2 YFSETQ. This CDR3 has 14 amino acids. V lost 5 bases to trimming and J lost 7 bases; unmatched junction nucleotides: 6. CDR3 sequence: CASSYGTGVNEQFF. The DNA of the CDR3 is TGCGCCAGCAGTTACGGGACAGGGGTGAATGAGCAGTTCTTC.

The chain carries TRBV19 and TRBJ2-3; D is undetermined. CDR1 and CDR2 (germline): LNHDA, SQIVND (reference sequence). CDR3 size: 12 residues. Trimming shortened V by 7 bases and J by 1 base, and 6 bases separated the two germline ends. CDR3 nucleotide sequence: TGTGCCAGTAATTCTGGCACAGATACGCAGTATTTT. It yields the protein CASNSGTDTQYF.

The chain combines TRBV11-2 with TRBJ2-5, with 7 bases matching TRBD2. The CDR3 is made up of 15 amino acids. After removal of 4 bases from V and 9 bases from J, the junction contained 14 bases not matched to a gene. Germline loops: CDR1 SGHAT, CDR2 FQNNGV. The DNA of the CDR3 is TGTGCCAGCAGCTCCCGACTAGCCTTCATGGGGGCCCAGTACTTC. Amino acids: CASSSRLAFMGAQYF.

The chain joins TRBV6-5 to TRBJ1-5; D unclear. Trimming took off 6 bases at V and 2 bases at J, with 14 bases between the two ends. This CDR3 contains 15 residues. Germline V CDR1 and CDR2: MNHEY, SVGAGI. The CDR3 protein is CASSQSGSRNQPQHF. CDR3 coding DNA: TGTGCCAGCAGCCAATCAGGCAGCCGCAATCAGCCCCAGCATTTT.

CDR3: CASSQNRGGLAGSETQYF. As DNA, the CDR3 is TGTGCCAGCAGCCAAAATAGGGGGGGACTAGCGGGATCGGAGACCCAGTACTTC. The chain carries TRBV3-1 (or the pseudogene TRBV3-2) and TRBJ2-5; 13 bases are a match to TRBD2. V lost 2 bases and J lost 5; bases outside the gene matches: 11. Germline V gene lookup returns CDR1 LGHDT and CDR2 YNNKEL (reference sequence). This CDR3 has 18 residues.

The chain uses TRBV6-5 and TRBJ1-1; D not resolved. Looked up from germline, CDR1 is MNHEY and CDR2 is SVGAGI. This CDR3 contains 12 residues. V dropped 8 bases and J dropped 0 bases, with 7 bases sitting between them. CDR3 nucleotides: TGTGCCAGCGGAGCTATGAACACTGAAGCTTTCTTT. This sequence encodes CASGAMNTEAFF.

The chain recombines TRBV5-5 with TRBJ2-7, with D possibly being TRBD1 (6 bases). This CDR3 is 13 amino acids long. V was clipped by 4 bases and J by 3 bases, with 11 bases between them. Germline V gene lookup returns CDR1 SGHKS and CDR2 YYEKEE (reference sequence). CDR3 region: CASSPGTFYEQYV. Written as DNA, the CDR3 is TGTGCCAGCAGCCCCGGGACATTCTACGAGCAGTACGTC.

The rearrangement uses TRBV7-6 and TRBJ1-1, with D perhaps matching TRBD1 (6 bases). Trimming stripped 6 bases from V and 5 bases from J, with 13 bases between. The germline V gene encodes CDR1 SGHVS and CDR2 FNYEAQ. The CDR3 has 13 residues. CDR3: CASRLGADTEAFF. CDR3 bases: TGTGCCAGCAGGTTGGGGGCGGATACTGAAGCTTTCTTT.

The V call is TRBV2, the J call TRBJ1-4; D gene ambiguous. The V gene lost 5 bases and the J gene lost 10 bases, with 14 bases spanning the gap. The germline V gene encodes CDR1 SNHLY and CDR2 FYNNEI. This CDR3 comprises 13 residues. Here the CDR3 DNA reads TGTGCCAGCAGTCCGGTCGCGGCGGGAAAACTGTTTTTT. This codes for CASSPVAAGKLFF. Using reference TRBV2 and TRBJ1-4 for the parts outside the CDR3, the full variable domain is EPEVTQTPSHQVTQMGQEVILRCVPISNHLYFYWYRQILGQKVEFLVSFYNNEISEKSEIFDDQFSVERPDGSNFTLKIRSTKLEDSAMYFCASSPVAAGKLFFGSGTQLSVL.

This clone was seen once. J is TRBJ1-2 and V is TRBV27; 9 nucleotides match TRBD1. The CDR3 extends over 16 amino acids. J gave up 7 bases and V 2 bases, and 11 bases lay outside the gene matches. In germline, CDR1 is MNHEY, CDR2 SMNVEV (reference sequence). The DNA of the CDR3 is TGTGCCAGCAGTTTAGGCGGGACAGGGTATTCATCTGGCTACACCTTC. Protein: CASSLGGTGYSSGYTF.

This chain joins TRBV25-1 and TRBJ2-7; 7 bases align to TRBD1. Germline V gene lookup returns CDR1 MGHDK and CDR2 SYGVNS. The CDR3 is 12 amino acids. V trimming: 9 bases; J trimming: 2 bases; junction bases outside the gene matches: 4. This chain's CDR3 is CARTGKAYEQYV. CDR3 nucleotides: TGTGCCAGGACAGGGAAGGCCTACGAGCAGTACGTC.

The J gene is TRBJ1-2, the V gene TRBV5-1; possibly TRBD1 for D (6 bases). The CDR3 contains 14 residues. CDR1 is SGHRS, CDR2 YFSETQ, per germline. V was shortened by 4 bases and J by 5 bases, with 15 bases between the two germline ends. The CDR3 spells CASSTEGVGYGYTF. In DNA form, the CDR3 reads TGCGCCAGCAGCACCGAGGGGGTAGGGTATGGCTACACCTTC.

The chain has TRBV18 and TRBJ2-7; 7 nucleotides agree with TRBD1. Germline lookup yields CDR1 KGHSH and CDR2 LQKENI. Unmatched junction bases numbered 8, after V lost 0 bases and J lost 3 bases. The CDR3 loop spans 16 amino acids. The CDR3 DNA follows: TGTGCCAGCTCACCACCATCAGGGGACAGAGACTACGAGCAGTACTTC. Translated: CASSPPSGDRDYEQYF.

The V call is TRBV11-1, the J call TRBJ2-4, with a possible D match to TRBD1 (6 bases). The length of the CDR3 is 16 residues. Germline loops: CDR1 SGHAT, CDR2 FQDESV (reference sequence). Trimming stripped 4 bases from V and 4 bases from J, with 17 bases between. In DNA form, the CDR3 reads TGTGCCAGCAGCTCATCCACCCCTGGACAGAAAAACATTCAGTACTTC. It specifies CASSSSTPGQKNIQYF.

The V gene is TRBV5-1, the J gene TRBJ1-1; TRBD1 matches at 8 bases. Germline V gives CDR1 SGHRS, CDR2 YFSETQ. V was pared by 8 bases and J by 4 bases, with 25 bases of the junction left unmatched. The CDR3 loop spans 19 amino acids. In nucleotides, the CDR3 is TGCGCCAGTAACTGGGGCCACACACAGGGGGTATTGAGAGGCACTGAAGCTTTCTTT. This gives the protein CASNWGHTQGVLRGTEAFF.

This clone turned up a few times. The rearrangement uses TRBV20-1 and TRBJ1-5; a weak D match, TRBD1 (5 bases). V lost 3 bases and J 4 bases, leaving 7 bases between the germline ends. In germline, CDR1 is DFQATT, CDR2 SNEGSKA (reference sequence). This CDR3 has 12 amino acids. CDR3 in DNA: TGCAGTGCTAGTAGGGGTAATCAGCCCCAGCATTTT. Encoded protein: CSASRGNQPQHF.

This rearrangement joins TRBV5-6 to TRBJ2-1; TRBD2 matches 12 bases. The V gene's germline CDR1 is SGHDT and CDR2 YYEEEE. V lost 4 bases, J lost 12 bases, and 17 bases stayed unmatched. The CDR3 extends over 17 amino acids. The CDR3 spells CASSRTSGGYGSPGQFF. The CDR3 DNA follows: TGTGCCAGCAGCCGTACTAGCGGGGGGTACGGATCTCCGGGGCAGTTCTTC. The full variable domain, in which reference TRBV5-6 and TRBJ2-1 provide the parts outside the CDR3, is DAGVTQSPTHLIKTRGQQVTLRCSPKSGHDTVSWYQQALGQGPQFIFQYYEEEERQRGNFPDRFSGHQFPNYSSELNVNALLLGDSALYLCASSRTSGGYGSPGQFFGPGTRLTVL.

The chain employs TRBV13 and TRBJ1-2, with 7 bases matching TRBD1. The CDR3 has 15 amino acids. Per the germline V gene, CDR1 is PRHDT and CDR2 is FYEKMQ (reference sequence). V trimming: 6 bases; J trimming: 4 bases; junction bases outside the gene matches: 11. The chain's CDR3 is CASSSSDRAFYGYTF. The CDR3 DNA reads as TGTGCCAGCAGTTCTTCCGACAGGGCGTTCTATGGCTACACCTTC.

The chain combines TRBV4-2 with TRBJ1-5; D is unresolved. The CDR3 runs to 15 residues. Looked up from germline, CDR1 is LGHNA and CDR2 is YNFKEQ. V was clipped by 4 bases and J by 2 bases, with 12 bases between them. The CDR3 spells CASSPSTRGNQPQHF. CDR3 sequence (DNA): TGTGCCAGCAGCCCTTCCACCCGGGGCAATCAGCCCCAGCATTTT.

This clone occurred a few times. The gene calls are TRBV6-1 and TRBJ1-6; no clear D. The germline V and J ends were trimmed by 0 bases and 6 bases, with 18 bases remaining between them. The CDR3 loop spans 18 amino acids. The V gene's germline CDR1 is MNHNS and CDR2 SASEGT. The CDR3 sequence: CASSEAKLAAIANSPLHF. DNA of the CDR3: TGTGCCAGCAGTGAAGCAAAGTTGGCCGCCATCGCTAATTCACCCCTCCACTTT.